This T cell receptor (beta chain) originates from a study of blood T cell repertoires in COVID-19. The overall study: The United States, Italy and Spain were the sources of the acute and convalescent COVID-19 samples. Sources were T cells, B-cell-depleted T cells, or PBMCs; the material itself was cDNA or gDNA.

Living in 24 US areas, the participants were between 18 and 89 years of age. Per the original data handling: Estimation of nucleated cell counts relied on the amplification of reference gene primers. Clones were read by immunoSEQ multiplex PCR, and TCRdb kept only the in-frame ones, dropping some. From that table come the V and J calls and clone size; the DNA was used to work out D and trimming. This table holds 280,000 or so clones, roughly 85% found once. This clone showed up just once. The origin of this receptor is a woman in her forties who had recovered from COVID-19. Material: PBMCs or T cells enriched from blood (not recorded which).

CDR3 loop: CASSEVAGVPYEQYF. CDR3 coding DNA: TGTGCCAGCAGTGAAGTGGCGGGAGTCCCCTACGAGCAGTACTTC. The V and J genes are TRBV2 and TRBJ2-7, with 7 bases lining up with TRBD2. The V gene end was trimmed by 1 base and the J gene end by 2 bases; junction bases not matched to a gene: 5. The germline CDR1 and CDR2 sequences are SNHLY and FYNNEI. CDR3 length: 15 residues.